A single sample gave rise to the 19 T cell receptor beta chains below, sequenced in a study of human T cells and chemical hapten exposure. Time point described: patch test 1, 2 weeks after DPC sensitization. Specified treatment: therapeutic diphenylcyclopropenone sensitization with weekly scalp DPC. TCRdb ran MiXCR on the RACE reads and lists one entry per CDR3 protein. The data hold approximately 74,000 distinct CDR3 sequences, with approximately 32% observed a single time. Sample: whole blood, taken in connection with sensitization to the hapten diphenylcyclopropenone (DPC). These receptors were taken from a middle-aged man with alopecia areata. Some clones in this sample may be carry-over from other donors' samples.

This clonotype showed up just a few times. This sequence joins TRBV10-3 and TRBJ2-3; D is ambiguous. CDR3 length equals 12 residues. Germline V gives CDR1 ENHRY, CDR2 SYGVKD. Trimming shortened V by 7 bases and J by 10 bases, and 15 bases separated the two germline ends. The CDR3 region is CAIKGSDDAQYF. Here the CDR3 DNA reads TGTGCCATCAAAGGATCCGATGATGCGCAGTATTTT.

By sample share, this clonotype is large. CDR3 sequence: CASSGHRREGGPTDTQYF. The DNA of the CDR3 is TGTGCCAGCAGCGGACACCGCCGGGAGGGAGGGCCCACAGATACGCAGTATTTT. The chain employs TRBV7-9 and TRBJ2-3; 8 positions match TRBD2. Per the germline V gene, CDR1 is SEHNR and CDR2 is FQNEAQ (reference sequence). The CDR3 length is 18 residues. The J segment lost 2 bases and the V segment lost 5 bases, leaving 15 bases of the junction unmatched.

The rearrangement uses TRBV27 and TRBJ2-6, with D uncertain. The V end lost 0 bases, the J end lost 1 base, and 4 bases lay between the germline ends. CDR1 and CDR2 from the germline V gene are MNHEY and SMNVEV (reference sequence). The CDR3 loop spans 15 amino acids. The CDR3 sequence: CASSLSQSGANVLTF. CDR3 nucleotide sequence: TGTGCCAGCAGTTTATCCCAGTCTGGGGCCAACGTCCTGACTTTC.

The V call is TRBV4-3, the J call TRBJ1-6, with TRBD1 as a possible D gene (5 bases). The CDR3 is made up of 17 amino acids. In germline, CDR1 is LGHNA, CDR2 YSLEER. Trimming shortened V by 0 bases and J by 3 bases, and 12 bases separated the two germline ends. CDR3 in amino acids: CASSQDLPGNYNSPLHF. In DNA form, the CDR3 reads TGCGCCAGCAGCCAAGATCTGCCAGGGAACTATAATTCACCCCTCCACTTT.

This chain uses TRBV5-1 with TRBJ2-2, with unresolved D. This CDR3 is built from 13 residues. Germline V CDR1 and CDR2: SGHRS, YFSETQ. With 0 bases removed from V and 6 bases from J, the gap between germline ends came to 6 bases. As DNA, the CDR3 is TGCGCCAGCAGCTTGGCGGGCCCCGGGGAGCTGTTTTTT. This gives the protein CASSLAGPGELFF.

CDR3 coding DNA: TGTGCCAGCAGTTTTGAGGGAGGGACACCGCAGTACTTC. The encoded protein is CASSFEGGTPQYF. The chain joins TRBV6-2 or TRBV6-3 to TRBJ2-7; a possible D gene is TRBD2 (7 bases). V lost 4 bases and J lost 9, with 16 bases in between. The CDR3 covers 13 residues. The germline V gene has CDR1 MNHEY and CDR2 SVGEGT.

The chain employs TRBV4-1 and TRBJ2-7, with 9 positions matching TRBD2. The V gene's germline CDR1 is MGHRA and CDR2 YSYEKL. The trim removed 3 bases at V and 2 bases at J, leaving 8 bases unmatched. The CDR3 extends over 16 amino acids. CDR3 sequence (DNA): TGCGCCAGCAGCCATCCTAGCGGGGTAGGGGCCTACGAGCAGTACTTC. This codes for CASSHPSGVGAYEQYF.

The genes are TRBV5-4 and TRBJ2-3; 7 bases are shared with TRBD2. Trimming removed 4 bases from V and 1 base from J; junction bases left unmatched: 9. The CDR3 loop spans 16 amino acids. Germline assignment: CDR1 SGHNT and CDR2 YYREEE (reference sequence). The CDR3, as DNA: TGTGCCAGCAGCACTCAAACTAGCGTGGGCACAGATACGCAGTATTTT. Encoded protein: CASSTQTSVGTDTQYF. The full variable domain, in which reference TRBV5-4 and TRBJ2-3 provide the parts outside the CDR3, is ETGVTQSPTHLIKTRGQQVTLRCSSQSGHNTVSWYQQALGQGPQFIFQYYREEENGRGNFPPRFSGLQFPNYSSELNVNALELDDSALYLCASSTQTSVGTDTQYFGPGTRLTVL.

The V call is TRBV12-3 or TRBV12-4, the J call TRBJ1-1; D unresolved. Deletions cut 6 bases from V and 0 bases from J, with 14 bases between. The CDR3 is 15 amino acids. The CDR3 spells CASSLTGGVNTEAFF. The CDR3 coding sequence is TGTGCCAGCAGCTTAACGGGAGGCGTGAACACTGAAGCTTTCTTT.

This clonotype was seen only a few times. The CDR3 is CASSRDSSSGANVLTF. CDR3 in DNA: TGTGCCAGCAGCCGGGACAGTTCATCTGGGGCCAACGTCCTGACTTTC. The chain employs TRBV7-2 and TRBJ2-6, with TRBD1 identical over 7 bases. V lost 5 bases and J lost 1; bases outside the gene matches: 5. Germline CDR1 reads SGHTA; CDR2 reads FQGNSA. CDR3 size: 16 residues.

V gene TRBV5-1 combines with J gene TRBJ1-1; 8 bases line up with TRBD1. Trimming removed 4 bases from V and 7 bases from J; junction bases left unmatched: 6. This CDR3 has 13 amino acids. In germline, CDR1 is SGHRS, CDR2 YFSETQ. This CDR3 is CASSPGTGGEAFF. CDR3 coding DNA: TGCGCCAGCAGCCCCGGGACAGGTGGTGAAGCTTTCTTT.

The J gene is TRBJ2-1, the V gene TRBV28; possibly TRBD2 for D (5 bases). This CDR3 comprises 13 residues. With 6 bases removed from V and 9 bases from J, the gap between germline ends came to 15 bases. Germline CDR1 MDHEN, CDR2 SYDVKM. This CDR3 is CASRSQLVGEQFF. The CDR3 DNA reads as TGTGCCAGCAGATCCCAACTAGTTGGTGAGCAGTTCTTC.

This clonotype was detected a few times. The gene calls are TRBV20-1 and TRBJ1-4, with TRBD1 as a possible D gene (6 bases). The CDR3 covers 15 residues. Trimming removed 5 bases from V and 2 bases from J, with 15 bases in between. Germline CDR1 DFQATT, CDR2 SNEGSKA (reference sequence). The CDR3 DNA is TGCAGTGCTCTACCCCAGGGGCCCACTAATGAAAAACTGTTTTTT. This codes for CSALPQGPTNEKLFF.

V gene TRBV30 combines with J gene TRBJ2-1, with 9 bases identical to TRBD2. CDR1 and CDR2 from the germline V gene are GTSNPN and SVGIG (reference sequence). V lost 2 bases and J lost 4; bases outside the gene matches: 6. The CDR3 consists of 15 residues. The CDR3 nucleotides read TGTGCCTGGAGTTCGGCGGGAGGGCAGTACAATGAGCAGTTCTTC. Its protein is CAWSSAGGQYNEQFF.

Only a few counts were recorded for this clonotype. The chain is built from TRBV12-3 or TRBV12-4 and TRBJ2-3; D possibly corresponds to TRBD2 (5 bases). Trimming removed 1 base from V and 8 bases from J, with 7 bases in between. The CDR3 runs 12 residues. The CDR3 reads CASSLGEGTQYF. For the CDR3, the DNA is TGTGCCAGCAGTTTAGGAGAGGGTACGCAGTATTTT.

V usage is TRBV7-3 and J usage is TRBJ1-1; D not resolved. Germline V CDR1 and CDR2: SGHTA, FQGTGA. The CDR3 extends over 13 amino acids. Trimming stripped 5 bases from V and 5 bases from J, with 12 bases between. CDR3 region: CASSVGPWTEAFF. DNA of the CDR3: TGTGCCAGCAGCGTAGGTCCCTGGACTGAAGCTTTCTTT.

In this sample, this clonotype turned up a few times. The chain recombines TRBV12-3 or TRBV12-4 with TRBJ2-5, with a tentative D call TRBD2 (6 bases). V gave up 6 bases and J gave up 1 base, with 15 bases separating them. CDR3 length equals 15 residues. This chain's CDR3 is CASSKGSGFQETQYF. The CDR3 DNA reads TGTGCCAGCAGCAAAGGCAGCGGGTTCCAAGAGACCCAGTACTTC.

V and J are TRBV6-6 and TRBJ2-3; D possibly corresponds to TRBD2 (5 bases). The germline V and J ends were trimmed by 8 bases and 2 bases, with 11 bases remaining between them. The CDR3 covers 13 residues. Germline CDR1 and CDR2: MNHNY and SVGAGI (reference sequence). Here the CDR3 DNA reads TGTGCCAGCCGCAGCGGTGCCACAGATACGCAGTATTTT. This sequence encodes CASRSGATDTQYF.

This clonotype was seen more than once but under ten times. Here the CDR3 reads CASSQLGQGIAKNIQYF. CDR3 coding DNA: TGTGCCAGCTCGCAACTCGGACAGGGCATCGCCAAAAACATTCAGTACTTC. This rearrangement joins TRBV18 to TRBJ2-4; TRBD1 agrees at 8 bases. Germline lookup yields CDR1 KGHSH and CDR2 LQKENI. The CDR3 is 17 amino acids. The junction had 11 bases not matched to a gene; V was cut back by 6 bases and J by 1 base.